This T cell receptor (beta chain) was retrieved from a study of CXCR3-negative and CXCR3-positive naive CD8 T cells. The germline gives CDR1 MNHEY, CDR2 SVGEGT. The CDR3 is 13 amino acids. It was by 5' RACE with UMI labels that the TRB cDNA libraries were prepared. From the 5' RACE reads, TCRdb lists one entry per CDR3 protein and no DNA. The table lists 100,000 to 150,000 distinct CDR3 sequences, with 0.4% to 0.5% in the top ten. With regard to this clonotype: Its specificity is unknown.

By phenotype, naive CD8+ T cells were CD45RO-CCR7+CD27+CD95-. Overall study results and limits: Naive cells with CXCR3 showed TRB CDR3s that were more hydrophobic than those in CXCR3-negative naive cells. For the naive subsets, surface CD5 was similar, and TCR strength was inferred from TRB CDR3 properties.

The sample comprised naive CXCR3+ CD8+ T cells from blood. Noted subset: CD45RO-CCR7+CD27+CD95- naive CD8+ T cells expressing CXCR3 (TNR3+). The origin of this receptor is a human donor in good health. Some clones in this sample may be carry-over from other donors' samples. The chain couples TRBV6-2 or TRBV6-3 to TRBJ1-1. The CDR3 here is CASRYGPRYEAFF.